These 14 T cell receptor beta chains were sequenced from one sample in a study of cytomegalovirus exposure and HLA in healthy donors. The PCR had 60 Vbeta and 13 Jbeta primers. This table comes from immunoSEQ multiplex PCR, and its TCRdb copy is limited to in-frame clones, with some not included. Among hundreds of thousands of clones, roughly two thirds were seen once, and the ten largest hold under 3%. Sequencing was carried out using PBMCs. The receptors come from a female donor in good health and CMV-seronegative.

This chain connects TRBV7-9 to TRBJ2-6, with TRBD1 matching over 10 bases. This CDR3 has 19 residues. Trimming cost V 6 bases and J 0 bases; bases outside gene matches: 11. Looked up from germline, CDR1 is SEHNR and CDR2 is FQNEAQ (reference sequence). The CDR3 coding sequence is TGTGCCAGCAGTGACCTGGGGACAGGGGCGCACTCTGGGGCCAACGTCCTGACTTTC. Amino acid sequence: CASSDLGTGAHSGANVLTF.

The J gene is TRBJ1-2, the V gene TRBV7-2; D uncertain. Per the germline V gene, CDR1 is SGHTA and CDR2 is FQGNSA. Trimming shortened V by 5 bases and J by 8 bases, and 18 bases separated the two germline ends. This CDR3 region has 14 residues. Written as DNA, the CDR3 is TGTGCCAGCAGCCCGAGAATGTCGGGTGGCGGCTACACCTTC. Protein: CASSPRMSGGGYTF.

This clone has just a few counts. This chain uses TRBV14 with TRBJ2-1, with 10 bases aligning to TRBD2. The CDR3 runs to 19 residues. Germline CDR1 is SGHDN and CDR2 is FVKESK. V was pared by 0 bases and J by 1 base, with 9 bases of the junction left unmatched. The chain's CDR3 is CASSQDALSGRASYNEQFF. The CDR3 coding sequence is TGTGCCAGCAGCCAAGATGCATTAAGCGGGAGGGCATCCTACAATGAGCAGTTCTTC.

The rearrangement uses TRBV28 and TRBJ2-7; D unresolved. CDR3 size: 11 residues. Trimming took 7 bases from V and 5 from J, leaving 9 bases between them. The germline gives CDR1 MDHEN, CDR2 SYDVKM. Written as DNA, the CDR3 is TGTGCCAGCACCGTTCGCGACGAGCAGTACTTC. It translates to CASTVRDEQYF.

The genes are TRBV5-4 and TRBJ1-1; D is unresolved. CDR1 SGHNT and CDR2 YYREEE come from the germline V gene (reference sequence). The CDR3 extends over 15 amino acids. Trimming took off 3 bases at V and 1 base at J, with 13 bases between the two ends. The CDR3 nucleotides are TGTGCCAGCAGCTGGATGAGTGGGCGGAACACTGAAGCTTTCTTT. Translated: CASSWMSGRNTEAFF.

V gene TRBV18 combines with J gene TRBJ2-2; D is unclear. Per germline, CDR1 KGHSH and CDR2 LQKENI. Trimming shortened V by 2 bases and J by 7 bases, and 8 bases separated the two germline ends. The CDR3 consists of 13 residues. CDR3 coding DNA: TGTGCCAGCTCACCATACAGCAACGGGGAGCTGTTTTTT. It codes for CASSPYSNGELFF.

The chain joins TRBV6-5 to TRBJ1-1, with D maybe TRBD1 (6 bases). This CDR3 has 14 amino acids. The germline V and J ends were trimmed by 5 bases and 12 bases, with 22 bases remaining between them. Germline V CDR1 and CDR2: MNHEY, SVGAGI. This CDR3 reads CASSEGDTGTVTFF. The DNA for the CDR3 is TGTGCCAGCAGTGAAGGGGACACCGGTACTGTGACTTTCTTT.

This sequence joins TRBV5-1 and TRBJ2-7; TRBD1 agrees at 9 bases. V lost 0 bases and J lost 5; bases outside the gene matches: 3. This CDR3 comprises 14 residues. CDR1 is SGHRS, CDR2 YFSETQ, per germline. CDR3 amino acids: CASSLVGTGNEQYF. The CDR3 bases are TGCGCCAGCAGCTTGGTAGGGACAGGGAACGAGCAGTACTTC.

The rearrangement joins TRBV15 to TRBJ2-7; TRBD2 agrees at 7 bases. V trimming: 1 base; J trimming: 0 bases; junction bases outside the gene matches: 9. The V gene's germline CDR1 is LNHNV and CDR2 YYDKDF (reference sequence). The CDR3 consists of 17 residues. CDR3 sequence: CATSRGPPGGTSYEQYF. CDR3 DNA: TGTGCCACCAGCAGAGGGCCCCCCGGGGGGACCTCCTACGAGCAGTACTTC.

The chain joins TRBV5-1 to TRBJ2-1; 13 nucleotides match TRBD2. This CDR3 comprises 15 residues. Germline V lookup: CDR1 SGHRS, CDR2 YFSETQ. J gave up 7 bases and V 8 bases, and 9 bases lay outside the gene matches. The CDR3 loop reads CASCSGLAGVNEQFF. The CDR3 DNA follows: TGCGCCAGTTGTAGTGGACTAGCGGGAGTTAATGAGCAGTTCTTC.

The chain has TRBV5-1 and TRBJ1-1, with TRBD1 identical over 10 bases. CDR1 and CDR2 (germline): SGHRS, YFSETQ. V lost 5 bases and J lost 5; bases outside the gene matches: 6. The CDR3 is 14 amino acids. DNA of the CDR3: TGCGCCAGCAGTACTGACAGGGGGCGGACTGAAGCTTTCTTT. Translating gives CASSTDRGRTEAFF.

The CDR3 loop reads CASSFPGAEAFF. CDR3 coding DNA: TGTGCCAGCAGTTTCCCAGGGGCTGAAGCTTTCTTT. The rearrangement uses TRBV27 and TRBJ1-1; tentatively, D is TRBD1 (6 bases). The CDR3 length is 12 residues. Germline lookup yields CDR1 MNHEY and CDR2 SMNVEV (reference sequence). V lost 3 bases and J lost 6, with 8 bases in between.

This sequence joins TRBV15 and TRBJ2-5, with D tentatively TRBD1 (8 bases). Germline CDR1 reads LNHNV; CDR2 reads YYDKDF (reference sequence). V was cut by 2 bases and J by 5 bases, with 18 bases left in between. The CDR3 length is 16 residues. For the CDR3, the DNA is TGTGCCACCAGCAGATTCCCCACAGGGGGGGTGGAGACCCAGTACTTC. This gives the protein CATSRFPTGGVETQYF.

The V and J genes are TRBV5-1 and TRBJ2-6, with D perhaps matching TRBD1 (6 bases). Trimming left V 3 bases short and J 5 bases short, with 12 bases between. Germline V lookup: CDR1 SGHRS, CDR2 YFSETQ. This CDR3 is built from 15 residues. CDR3 bases: TGCGCCAGCAGCTCCGGACAGAATCGGGCCAACGTCCTGACTTTC. Its translation is CASSSGQNRANVLTF.